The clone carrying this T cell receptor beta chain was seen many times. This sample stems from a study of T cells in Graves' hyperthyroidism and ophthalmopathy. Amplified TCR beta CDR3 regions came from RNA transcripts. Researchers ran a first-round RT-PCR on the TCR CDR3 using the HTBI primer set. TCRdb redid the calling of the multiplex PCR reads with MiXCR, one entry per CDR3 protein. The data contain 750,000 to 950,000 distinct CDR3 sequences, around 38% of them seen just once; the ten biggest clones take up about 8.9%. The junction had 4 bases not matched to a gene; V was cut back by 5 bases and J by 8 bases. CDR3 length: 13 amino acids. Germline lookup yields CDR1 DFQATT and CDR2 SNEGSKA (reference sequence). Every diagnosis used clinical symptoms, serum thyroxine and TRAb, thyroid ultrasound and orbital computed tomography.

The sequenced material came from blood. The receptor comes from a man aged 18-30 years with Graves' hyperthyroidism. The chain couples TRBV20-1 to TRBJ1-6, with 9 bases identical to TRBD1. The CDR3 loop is CSAWDREDSPLHF. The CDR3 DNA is TGCAGTGCTTGGGACAGGGAGGATTCACCCCTCCACTTT.